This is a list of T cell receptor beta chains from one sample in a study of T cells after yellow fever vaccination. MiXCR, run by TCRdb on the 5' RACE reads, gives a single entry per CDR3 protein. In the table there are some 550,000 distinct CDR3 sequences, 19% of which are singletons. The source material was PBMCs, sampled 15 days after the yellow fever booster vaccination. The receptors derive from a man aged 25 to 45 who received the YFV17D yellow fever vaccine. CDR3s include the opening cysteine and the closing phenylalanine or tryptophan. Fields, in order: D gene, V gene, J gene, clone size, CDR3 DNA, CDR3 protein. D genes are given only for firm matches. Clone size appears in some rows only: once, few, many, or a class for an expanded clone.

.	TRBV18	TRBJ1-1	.	TGTGCCAGCTCACCTGGGCCGGCCTCCACTGAAGCTTTCTTT	CASSPGPASTEAFF
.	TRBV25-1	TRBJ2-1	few	TGTGCCAGCAGTGAATTTCAGTCCGTTGGGCATGAGCAGTTCTTC	CASSEFQSVGHEQFF
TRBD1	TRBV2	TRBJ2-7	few	TGTGCCAGCAGTGAGGGGACAGAAGCTGATTACGAGCAGTACTTC	CASSEGTEADYEQYF
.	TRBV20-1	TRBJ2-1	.	TGCAGTGCCATTGATCCGGCCAGGGCGAACAATGAGCAGTTCTTC	CSAIDPARANNEQFF
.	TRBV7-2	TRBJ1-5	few	TGTGCCAGCAGCCTTAACGCGGGTGGGCCCCAGCATTTT	CASSLNAGGPQHF
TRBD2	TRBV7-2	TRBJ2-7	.	TGTGCCAGCGGGAATCTAGCGGGAGGTCTAGGCTCCTACGAGCAGTACTTC	CASGNLAGGLGSYEQYF
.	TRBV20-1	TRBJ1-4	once	TGCAGTGCTAGAGATGGCAGCCTTACTAATGAAAAACTGTTTTTT	CSARDGSLTNEKLFF
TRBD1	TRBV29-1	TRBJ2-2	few	TGCAGCGTGAGAGGACAGGTCGCGAACACCGGGGAGCTGTTTTTT	CSVRGQVANTGELFF
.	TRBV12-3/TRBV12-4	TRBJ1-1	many	TGTGCCAGCAGGATACAGGGTCTGCTCTCTGAAGCTTTCTTT	CASRIQGLLSEAFF
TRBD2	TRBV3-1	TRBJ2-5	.	TGTGCCAGCAGCCAGAGGGACTATCAAGAGACCCAGTACTTC	CASSQRDYQETQYF
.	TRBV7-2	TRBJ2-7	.	TGTGCCAGCAGCCAGGGACTTTACTACGAGCAGTACTTC	CASSQGLYYEQYF
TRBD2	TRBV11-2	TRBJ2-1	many	TGCGCCAGCAGCTTGGAGGCTAGCGGTGAGCAGTTCTTC	CASSLEASGEQFF
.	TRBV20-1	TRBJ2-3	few	TGCAGTGCTCATCGAGGGGGTCATACGCAGTATTTT	CSAHRGGHTQYF
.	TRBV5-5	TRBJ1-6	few	TGTGCCAGCAGCTTTAATTCACCCCTCCACTTT	CASSFNSPLHF